This entry lists 9 T cell receptor beta chains sequenced from one sample in a study of blood T cell repertoires in COVID-19. Libraries were prepared by immunoSEQ multiplex PCR; TCRdb keeps only in-frame clonotypes and omits some of them. In the table there are about 200,000 clones, roughly 73% of which are singletons. The sequenced sample consisted of peripheral blood. These TCRs come from a woman over 75 with active or convalescent COVID-19.

V gene TRBV5-4 combines with J gene TRBJ2-6; 7 nucleotides line up with TRBD1. This CDR3 has 17 residues. V was clipped by 0 bases and J by 4 bases; unmatched bases: 7. Germline-derived CDR1 and CDR2 are SGHNT and YYREEE (reference sequence). CDR3 nucleotides: TGTGCCAGCAGCTTGGGACAGGGACGGGCCGGGGCCAACGTCCTGACTTTC. It encodes CASSLGQGRAGANVLTF.

V and J are TRBV7-3 and TRBJ2-1; possibly TRBD1 for D (6 bases). CDR3 length: 11 residues. Trimming removed 5 bases from V and 9 bases from J, with 8 bases in between. CDR1 SGHTA and CDR2 FQGTGA come from the germline V gene. In nucleotides, the CDR3 is TGTGCCAGCAGCCTAGGGGGTGAGCAGTTCTTC. This encodes CASSLGGEQFF.

The gene calls are TRBV2 and TRBJ1-2, with TRBD1 as a possible D gene (6 bases). The CDR3 has 13 amino acids. Germline values: CDR1 SNHLY, CDR2 FYNNEI. V was shortened by 6 bases and J by 5 bases, with 13 bases between the two germline ends. The CDR3 DNA is TGTGCCAGCAGCAGGGAGCAGGGGTATGGCTACACCTTC. It codes for CASSREQGYGYTF.

The V gene is TRBV5-1, the J gene TRBJ1-2; 7 bases fit TRBD1. The CDR3 runs to 16 residues. CDR1 is SGHRS and CDR2 is YFSETQ in the germline V gene. V lost 0 bases and J lost 7; bases outside the gene matches: 12. CDR3 sequence (DNA): TGCGCCAGCAGCTTGGGACAGGGTAATTCGGTCGGTGGCTACACCTTC. Its translation: CASSLGQGNSVGGYTF.

The chain has TRBV28 and TRBJ2-5; 10 bases are shared with TRBD2. CDR3 length equals 15 residues. Germline loops: CDR1 MDHEN, CDR2 SYDVKM. V gave up 5 bases and J gave up 5 bases; unmatched junction bases: 8. The CDR3 coding sequence is TGTGCCAGCAGTCTAATAGCGGGGGGCGGGGAGACCCAGTACTTC. Encoded protein: CASSLIAGGGETQYF. Using reference TRBV28 and TRBJ2-5 for the parts outside the CDR3, the full variable domain is DVKVTQSSRYLVKRTGEKVFLECVQDMDHENMFWYRQDPGLGLRLIYFSYDVKMKEKGDIPEGYSVSREKKERFSLILESASTNQTSMYLCASSLIAGGGETQYFGPGTRLLVL.

The chain is built from TRBV11-2 and TRBJ2-5; 16 bases line up with TRBD2. V was pared by 4 bases and J by 4 bases, with 3 bases of the junction left unmatched. Germline V CDR1 and CDR2: SGHAT, FQNNGV. CDR3 length equals 16 residues. DNA of the CDR3: TGTGCCAGCAGCTCTGGGACTAGCGGGGGGGTAGAGACCCAGTACTTC. It translates to CASSSGTSGGVETQYF.

On this clone: The identical CDR3 is also encoded by other nucleotide sequences in the sample. The chain recombines TRBV7-9 with TRBJ2-1; D is ambiguous. CDR1 is SEHNR and CDR2 is FQNEAQ in the germline V gene (reference sequence). The V and J ends lost 2 bases and 5 bases respectively, with 10 bases between them. This CDR3 is built from 14 residues. The CDR3 is CASSLLRGNNEQFF. CDR3 nucleotides: TGTGCCAGCAGCTTATTAAGAGGAAACAATGAGCAGTTCTTC.

The chain couples TRBV16 to TRBJ2-7; 10 nucleotides agree with TRBD2. CDR3 length equals 16 residues. The V and J ends lost 2 bases and 4 bases, in that order; junction bases with no gene match: 8. Germline CDR1 reads KGHSY; CDR2 reads FQNENV. The CDR3, as DNA: TGTGCCAGCAGCCAAATGGGAGCGGGGGGGCATTACGAGCAGTACTTC. Translating gives CASSQMGAGGHYEQYF.

The CDR3 sequence: CASSLGQGHTEAFF. CDR3 DNA sequence: TGTGCCAGCAGCCTCGGACAGGGCCACACTGAAGCTTTCTTT. The rearrangement links TRBV3-1 (or the pseudogene TRBV3-2) to TRBJ1-1; 8 bases align to TRBD1. Germline V lookup: CDR1 LGHDT, CDR2 YNNKEL (reference sequence). The CDR3 is 14 amino acids. The trim removed 4 bases at V and 3 bases at J, leaving 4 bases unmatched.